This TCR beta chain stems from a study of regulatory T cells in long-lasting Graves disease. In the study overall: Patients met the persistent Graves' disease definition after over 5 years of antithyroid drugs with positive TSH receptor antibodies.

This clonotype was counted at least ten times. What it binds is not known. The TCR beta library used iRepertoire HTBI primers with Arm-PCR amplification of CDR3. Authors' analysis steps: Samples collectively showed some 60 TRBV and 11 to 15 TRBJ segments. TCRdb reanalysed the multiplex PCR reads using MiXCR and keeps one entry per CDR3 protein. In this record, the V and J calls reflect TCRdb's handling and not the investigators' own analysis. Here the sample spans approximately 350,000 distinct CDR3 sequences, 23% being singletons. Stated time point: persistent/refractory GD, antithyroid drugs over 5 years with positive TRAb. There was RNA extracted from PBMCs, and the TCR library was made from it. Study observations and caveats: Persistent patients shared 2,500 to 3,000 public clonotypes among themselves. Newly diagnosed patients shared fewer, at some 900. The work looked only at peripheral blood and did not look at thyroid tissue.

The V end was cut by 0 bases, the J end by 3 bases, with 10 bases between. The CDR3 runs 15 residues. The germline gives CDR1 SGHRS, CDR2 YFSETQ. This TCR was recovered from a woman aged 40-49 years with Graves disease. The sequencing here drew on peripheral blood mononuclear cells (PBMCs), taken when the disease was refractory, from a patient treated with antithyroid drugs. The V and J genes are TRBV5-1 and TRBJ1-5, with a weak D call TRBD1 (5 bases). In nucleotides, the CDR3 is TGCGCCAGCAGCTTGGTCGGGGGGGACAATCAGCCCCAGCATTTT. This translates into CASSLVGGDNQPQHF.